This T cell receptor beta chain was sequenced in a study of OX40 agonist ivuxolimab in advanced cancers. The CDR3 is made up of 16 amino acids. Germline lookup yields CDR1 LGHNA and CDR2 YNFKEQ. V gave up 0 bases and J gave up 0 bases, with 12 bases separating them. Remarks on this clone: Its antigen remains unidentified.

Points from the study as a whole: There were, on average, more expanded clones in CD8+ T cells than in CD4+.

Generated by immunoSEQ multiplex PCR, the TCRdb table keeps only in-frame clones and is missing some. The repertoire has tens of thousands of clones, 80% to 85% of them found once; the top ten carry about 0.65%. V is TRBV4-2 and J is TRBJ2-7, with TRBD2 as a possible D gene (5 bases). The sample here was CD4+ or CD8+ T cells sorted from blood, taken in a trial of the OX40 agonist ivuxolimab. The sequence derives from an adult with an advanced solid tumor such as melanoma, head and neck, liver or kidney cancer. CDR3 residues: CASSQDPTGFSYEQYF. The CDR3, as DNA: TGTGCCAGCAGCCAAGACCCAACGGGATTCTCCTACGAGCAGTACTTC.